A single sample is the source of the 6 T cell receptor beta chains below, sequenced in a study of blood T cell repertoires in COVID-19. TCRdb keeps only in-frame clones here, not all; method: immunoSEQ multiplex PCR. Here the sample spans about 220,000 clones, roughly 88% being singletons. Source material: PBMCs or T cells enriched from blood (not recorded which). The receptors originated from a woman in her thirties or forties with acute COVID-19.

The CDR3 here is CATSDSRGGPAQGYTF. The CDR3 DNA reads TGTGCCACCAGTGATTCCCGAGGGGGTCCGGCTCAAGGCTACACCTTC. V and J are TRBV24-1 and TRBJ1-2; possible D gene TRBD1, 6 bases. V gave up 2 bases and J gave up 8 bases, with 20 bases separating them. CDR3 length: 16 amino acids. Germline V CDR1 and CDR2: KGHDR, SFDVKD.

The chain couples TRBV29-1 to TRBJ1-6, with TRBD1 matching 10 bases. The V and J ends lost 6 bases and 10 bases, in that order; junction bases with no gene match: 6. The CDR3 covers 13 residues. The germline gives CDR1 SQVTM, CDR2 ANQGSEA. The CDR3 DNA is TGCAGCGTGGGGACAGGGGACGGATCACCCCTCCACTTT. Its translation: CSVGTGDGSPLHF.

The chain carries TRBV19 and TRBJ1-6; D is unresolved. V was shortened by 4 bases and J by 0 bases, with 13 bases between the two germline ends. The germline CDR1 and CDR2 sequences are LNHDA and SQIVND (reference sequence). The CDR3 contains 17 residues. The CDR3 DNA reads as TGTGCCAGTAGTACCCCCCCGGGGAGCTCCTATAATTCACCCCTCCACTTT. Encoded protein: CASSTPPGSSYNSPLHF.

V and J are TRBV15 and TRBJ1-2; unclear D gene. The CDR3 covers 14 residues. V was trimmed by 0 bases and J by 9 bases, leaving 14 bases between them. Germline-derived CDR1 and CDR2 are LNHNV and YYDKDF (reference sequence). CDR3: CATSRDQSVNSYTF. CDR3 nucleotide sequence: TGTGCCACCAGCAGAGATCAGTCCGTCAACAGCTACACCTTC.

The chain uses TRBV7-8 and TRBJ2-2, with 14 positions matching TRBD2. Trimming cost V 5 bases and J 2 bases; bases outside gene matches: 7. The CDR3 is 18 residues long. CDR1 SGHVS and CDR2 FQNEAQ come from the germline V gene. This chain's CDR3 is CASSPSGTSGGNTGELFF. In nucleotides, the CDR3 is TGTGCCAGCAGCCCATCTGGGACTAGCGGGGGCAACACCGGGGAGCTGTTTTTT.

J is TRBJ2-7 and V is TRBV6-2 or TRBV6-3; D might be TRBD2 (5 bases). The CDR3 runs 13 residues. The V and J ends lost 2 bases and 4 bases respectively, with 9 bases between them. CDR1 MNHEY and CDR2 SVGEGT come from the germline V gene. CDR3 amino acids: CASSYIRGYEQYF. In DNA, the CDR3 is TGTGCCAGCAGTTACATTCGGGGATACGAGCAGTACTTC.